This T cell receptor beta chain was identified during a study of early T cells in non-severe SARS-CoV-2 infection. Study-wide background: The authors sequenced bulk RNA from unsorted whole blood, leaving chains unpaired.

This clonotype has a handful of counts. Researchers attached unique molecular identifiers to individual cDNA molecules. TCRdb analysed the 5' RACE reads with MiXCR anew, one entry per CDR3 protein. The sample includes tens of thousands of distinct CDR3 sequences, roughly 15% of them seen just once. V lost 6 bases to trimming and J lost 0 bases, with 8 bases between them. The CDR3 is made up of 14 amino acids. Germline V gives CDR1 SNHLY, CDR2 FYNNEI. This clonotype originated in an adult who was a healthcare worker with PCR-confirmed SARS-CoV-2 infection or an uninfected control (not recorded which). The gene calls are TRBV2 and TRBJ2-2, with D unresolved. Sequenced: whole blood. Written as DNA, the CDR3 is TGTGCCAGCAGGCGAACAGCGAACACCGGGGAGCTGTTTTTT. Its protein product is CASRRTANTGELFF.